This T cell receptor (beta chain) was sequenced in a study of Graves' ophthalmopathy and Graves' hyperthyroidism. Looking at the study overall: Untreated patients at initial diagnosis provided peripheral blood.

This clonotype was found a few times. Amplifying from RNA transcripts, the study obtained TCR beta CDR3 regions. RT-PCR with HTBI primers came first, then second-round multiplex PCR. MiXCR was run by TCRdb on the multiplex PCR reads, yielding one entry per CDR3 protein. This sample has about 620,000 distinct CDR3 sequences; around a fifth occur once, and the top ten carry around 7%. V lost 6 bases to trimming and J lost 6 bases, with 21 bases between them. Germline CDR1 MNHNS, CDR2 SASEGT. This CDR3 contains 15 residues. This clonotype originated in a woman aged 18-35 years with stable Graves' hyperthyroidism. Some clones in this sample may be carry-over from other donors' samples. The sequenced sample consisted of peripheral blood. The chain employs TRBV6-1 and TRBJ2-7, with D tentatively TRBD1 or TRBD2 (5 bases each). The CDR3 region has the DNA TGTGCCAGCAGCCAACCCCGGGACGGCCGCCGCGAGCAGTACTTC. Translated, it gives CASSQPRDGRREQYF.